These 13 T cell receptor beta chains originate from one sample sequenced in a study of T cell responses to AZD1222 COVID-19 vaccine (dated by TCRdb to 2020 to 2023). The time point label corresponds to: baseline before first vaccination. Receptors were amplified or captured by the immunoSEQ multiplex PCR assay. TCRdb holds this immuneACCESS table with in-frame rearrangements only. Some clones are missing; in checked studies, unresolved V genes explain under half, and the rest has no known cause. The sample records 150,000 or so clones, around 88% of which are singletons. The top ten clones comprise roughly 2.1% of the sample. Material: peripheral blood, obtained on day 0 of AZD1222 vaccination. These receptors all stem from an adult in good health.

CDR3 sequence: CASSSGQGSWATDTQYF. The CDR3 DNA reads TGTGCCAGCAGCTCGGGACAGGGGAGTTGGGCAACAGATACGCAGTATTTT. The genes are TRBV7-9 and TRBJ2-3; TRBD1 matches at 10 bases. Per germline, CDR1 SEHNR and CDR2 FQNEAQ (reference sequence). The V gene end was trimmed by 4 bases and the J gene end by 3 bases; junction bases not matched to a gene: 10. The CDR3 has 17 residues.

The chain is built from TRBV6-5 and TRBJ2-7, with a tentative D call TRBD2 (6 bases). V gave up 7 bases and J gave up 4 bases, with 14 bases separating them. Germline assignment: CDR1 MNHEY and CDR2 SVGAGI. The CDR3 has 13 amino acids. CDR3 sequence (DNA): TGTGCCAGCACTTCACTAGCCCAATACGAGCAGTACTTC. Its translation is CASTSLAQYEQYF.

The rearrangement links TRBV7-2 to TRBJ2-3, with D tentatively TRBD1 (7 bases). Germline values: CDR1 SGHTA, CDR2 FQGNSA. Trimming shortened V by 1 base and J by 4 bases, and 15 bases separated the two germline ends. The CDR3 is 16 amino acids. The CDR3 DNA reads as TGTGCCAGCAGCTTAGGCCAGGGGGGAGTAGCAGATACGCAGTATTTT. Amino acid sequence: CASSLGQGGVADTQYF.

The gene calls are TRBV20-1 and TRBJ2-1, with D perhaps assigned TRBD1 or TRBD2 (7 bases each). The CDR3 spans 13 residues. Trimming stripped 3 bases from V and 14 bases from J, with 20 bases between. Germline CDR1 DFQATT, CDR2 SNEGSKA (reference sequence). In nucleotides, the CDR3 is TGCAGTGCTAGTGGAGGGGGCGGGAGTCATGAGTTCTTC. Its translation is CSASGGGGSHEFF.

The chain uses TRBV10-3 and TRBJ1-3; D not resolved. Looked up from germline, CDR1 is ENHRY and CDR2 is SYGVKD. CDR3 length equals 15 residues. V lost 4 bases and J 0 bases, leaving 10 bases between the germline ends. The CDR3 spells CAISAQANSGNTIYF. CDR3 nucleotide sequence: TGTGCCATCAGTGCCCAGGCGAACTCTGGAAACACCATATATTTT.

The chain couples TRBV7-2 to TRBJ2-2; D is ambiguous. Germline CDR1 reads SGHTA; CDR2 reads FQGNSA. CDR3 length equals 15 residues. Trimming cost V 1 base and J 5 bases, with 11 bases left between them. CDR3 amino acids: CASSLDWEVTGELFF. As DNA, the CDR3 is TGTGCCAGCAGCTTAGACTGGGAAGTGACCGGGGAGCTGTTTTTT.

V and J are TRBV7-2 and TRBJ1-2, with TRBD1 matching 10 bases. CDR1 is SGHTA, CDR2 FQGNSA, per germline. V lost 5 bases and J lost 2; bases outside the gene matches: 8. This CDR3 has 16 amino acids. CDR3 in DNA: TGTGCCAGCAGCCCGAAGTCGGGACAGGGGAACTATGGCTACACCTTC. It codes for CASSPKSGQGNYGYTF.

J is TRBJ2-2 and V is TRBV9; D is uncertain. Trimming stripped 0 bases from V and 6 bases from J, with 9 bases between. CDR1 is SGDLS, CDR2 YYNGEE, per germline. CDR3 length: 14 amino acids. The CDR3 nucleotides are TGTGCCAGCAGCGTAGGTCGAAGGGCCGGGGAGCTGTTTTTT. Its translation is CASSVGRRAGELFF.

Here the CDR3 reads CSVGKNTEAFF. In nucleotides, the CDR3 is TGCAGCGTTGGCAAGAACACTGAAGCTTTCTTT. This chain uses TRBV29-1 with TRBJ1-1, with D unresolved. CDR1 is SQVTM, CDR2 ANQGSEA, per germline. V was cut by 4 bases and J by 1 base, with 4 bases left in between. CDR3 size: 11 residues. Together with reference TRBV29-1 and TRBJ1-1, the CDR3 gives the full variable domain: SAVISQKPSRDICQRGTSLTIQCQVDSQVTMMFWYRQQPGQSLTLIATANQGSEATYESGFVIDKFPISRPNLTFSTLTVSNMSPEDSSIYLCSVGKNTEAFFGQGTRLTVV.

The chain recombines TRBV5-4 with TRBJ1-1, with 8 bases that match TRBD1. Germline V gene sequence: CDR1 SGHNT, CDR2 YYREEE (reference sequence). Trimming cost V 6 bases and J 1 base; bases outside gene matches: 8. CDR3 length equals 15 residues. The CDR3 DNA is TGTGCCAGCAACATCGGGACAGGCAGGAACACTGAAGCTTTCTTT. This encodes CASNIGTGRNTEAFF. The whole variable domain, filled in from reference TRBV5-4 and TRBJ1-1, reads ETGVTQSPTHLIKTRGQQVTLRCSSQSGHNTVSWYQQALGQGPQFIFQYYREEENGRGNFPPRFSGLQFPNYSSELNVNALELDDSALYLCASNIGTGRNTEAFFGQGTRLTVV.

CDR3 in DNA: TGCACCAGCAGCCAACTTCCGGGACAGGGCACAGATACGCAGTATTTT. It codes for CTSSQLPGQGTDTQYF. The V call is TRBV1, the J call TRBJ2-3; the listed D gene, TRBD1, was not tested against the DNA. TRBV1 is a pseudogene locus. This CDR3 has 16 residues.

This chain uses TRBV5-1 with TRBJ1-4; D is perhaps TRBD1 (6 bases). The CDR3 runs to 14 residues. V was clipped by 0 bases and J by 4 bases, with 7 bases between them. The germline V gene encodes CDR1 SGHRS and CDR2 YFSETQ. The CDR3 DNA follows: TGCGCCAGCAGCTTGGGGACAGTTAATGAAAAACTGTTTTTT. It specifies CASSLGTVNEKLFF.

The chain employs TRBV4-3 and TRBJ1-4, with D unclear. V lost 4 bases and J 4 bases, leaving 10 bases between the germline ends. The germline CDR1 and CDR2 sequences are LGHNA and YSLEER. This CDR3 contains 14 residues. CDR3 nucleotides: TGCGCCAGCAGCCCGATACCCAATAATGAAAAACTGTTTTTT. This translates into CASSPIPNNEKLFF.